The TCR beta chain under discussion was sequenced for a study of blood T cell repertoires in COVID-19. The wider study: Some COVID-19 samples were acute and others convalescent; all came from the United States, Italy and Spain. In each case, the material was cDNA or gDNA derived from T cells, B-cell-depleted T cells, or PBMCs.

The CDR3 totals 12 residues. Germline V gives CDR1 MDHEN, CDR2 SYDVKM. V was trimmed by 4 bases and J by 4 bases, leaving 4 bases between them. Per the study methods: Amplification from reference gene primers served as the basis for estimated nucleated cell counts. Some clones are missing from TCRdb's copy, which holds only in-frame ones; the method was immunoSEQ multiplex PCR. V and J calls and clone size come straight from that table; D and trimming were deduced from the DNA. This sample has roughly 150,000 clones, with around 83% found just once. The source of this sequence is a woman in her seventies who had recovered from COVID-19. The chain employs TRBV28 and TRBJ1-4; D is unclear. The sequencing input was peripheral blood. The CDR3 DNA is TGTGCCAGCAGTTCCATTAATGAAAAACTGTTTTTT. Residues: CASSSINEKLFF.